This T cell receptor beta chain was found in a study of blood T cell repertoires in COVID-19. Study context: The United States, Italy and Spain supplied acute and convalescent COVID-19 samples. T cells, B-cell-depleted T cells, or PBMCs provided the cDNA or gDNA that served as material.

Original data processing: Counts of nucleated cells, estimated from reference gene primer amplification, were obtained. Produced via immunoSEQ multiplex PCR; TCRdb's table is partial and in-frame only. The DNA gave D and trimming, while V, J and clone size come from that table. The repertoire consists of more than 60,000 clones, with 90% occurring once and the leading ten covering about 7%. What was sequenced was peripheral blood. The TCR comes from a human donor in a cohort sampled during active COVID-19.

DNA of the CDR3: TGTGCCAGCAGCTTAGGACAGGGCGGGACTGAAGCTTTCTTT. Protein sequence: CASSLGQGGTEAFF. The J gene is TRBJ1-1, the V gene TRBV13; D is possibly TRBD1 (6 bases). The CDR3 is made up of 14 amino acids. CDR1 is PRHDT and CDR2 is FYEKMQ in the germline V gene (reference sequence). Trimming took 0 bases from V and 5 from J, leaving 10 bases between them. The full variable domain, its missing parts supplied by reference TRBV13 and TRBJ1-1, is AAGVIQSPRHLIKEKRETATLKCYPIPRHDTVYWYQQGPGQDPQFLISFYEKMQSDKGSIPDRFSAQQFSDYHSELNMSSLELGDSALYFCASSLGQGGTEAFFGQGTRLTVV.